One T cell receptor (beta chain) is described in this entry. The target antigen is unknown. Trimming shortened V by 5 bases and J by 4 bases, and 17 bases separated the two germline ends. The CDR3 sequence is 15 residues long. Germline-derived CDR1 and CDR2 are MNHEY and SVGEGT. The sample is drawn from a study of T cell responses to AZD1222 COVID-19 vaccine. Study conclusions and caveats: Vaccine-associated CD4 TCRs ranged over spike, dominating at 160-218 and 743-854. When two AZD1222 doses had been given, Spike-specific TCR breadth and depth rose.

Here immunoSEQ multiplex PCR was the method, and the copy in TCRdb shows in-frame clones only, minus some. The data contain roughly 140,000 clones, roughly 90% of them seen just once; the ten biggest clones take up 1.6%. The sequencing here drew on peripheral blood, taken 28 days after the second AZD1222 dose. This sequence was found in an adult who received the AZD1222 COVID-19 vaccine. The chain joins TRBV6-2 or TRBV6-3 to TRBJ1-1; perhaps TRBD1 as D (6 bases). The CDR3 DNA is TGTGCCAGCAGTCCGATACAGGGCTGGAGCACTGAAGCTTTCTTT. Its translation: CASSPIQGWSTEAFF.